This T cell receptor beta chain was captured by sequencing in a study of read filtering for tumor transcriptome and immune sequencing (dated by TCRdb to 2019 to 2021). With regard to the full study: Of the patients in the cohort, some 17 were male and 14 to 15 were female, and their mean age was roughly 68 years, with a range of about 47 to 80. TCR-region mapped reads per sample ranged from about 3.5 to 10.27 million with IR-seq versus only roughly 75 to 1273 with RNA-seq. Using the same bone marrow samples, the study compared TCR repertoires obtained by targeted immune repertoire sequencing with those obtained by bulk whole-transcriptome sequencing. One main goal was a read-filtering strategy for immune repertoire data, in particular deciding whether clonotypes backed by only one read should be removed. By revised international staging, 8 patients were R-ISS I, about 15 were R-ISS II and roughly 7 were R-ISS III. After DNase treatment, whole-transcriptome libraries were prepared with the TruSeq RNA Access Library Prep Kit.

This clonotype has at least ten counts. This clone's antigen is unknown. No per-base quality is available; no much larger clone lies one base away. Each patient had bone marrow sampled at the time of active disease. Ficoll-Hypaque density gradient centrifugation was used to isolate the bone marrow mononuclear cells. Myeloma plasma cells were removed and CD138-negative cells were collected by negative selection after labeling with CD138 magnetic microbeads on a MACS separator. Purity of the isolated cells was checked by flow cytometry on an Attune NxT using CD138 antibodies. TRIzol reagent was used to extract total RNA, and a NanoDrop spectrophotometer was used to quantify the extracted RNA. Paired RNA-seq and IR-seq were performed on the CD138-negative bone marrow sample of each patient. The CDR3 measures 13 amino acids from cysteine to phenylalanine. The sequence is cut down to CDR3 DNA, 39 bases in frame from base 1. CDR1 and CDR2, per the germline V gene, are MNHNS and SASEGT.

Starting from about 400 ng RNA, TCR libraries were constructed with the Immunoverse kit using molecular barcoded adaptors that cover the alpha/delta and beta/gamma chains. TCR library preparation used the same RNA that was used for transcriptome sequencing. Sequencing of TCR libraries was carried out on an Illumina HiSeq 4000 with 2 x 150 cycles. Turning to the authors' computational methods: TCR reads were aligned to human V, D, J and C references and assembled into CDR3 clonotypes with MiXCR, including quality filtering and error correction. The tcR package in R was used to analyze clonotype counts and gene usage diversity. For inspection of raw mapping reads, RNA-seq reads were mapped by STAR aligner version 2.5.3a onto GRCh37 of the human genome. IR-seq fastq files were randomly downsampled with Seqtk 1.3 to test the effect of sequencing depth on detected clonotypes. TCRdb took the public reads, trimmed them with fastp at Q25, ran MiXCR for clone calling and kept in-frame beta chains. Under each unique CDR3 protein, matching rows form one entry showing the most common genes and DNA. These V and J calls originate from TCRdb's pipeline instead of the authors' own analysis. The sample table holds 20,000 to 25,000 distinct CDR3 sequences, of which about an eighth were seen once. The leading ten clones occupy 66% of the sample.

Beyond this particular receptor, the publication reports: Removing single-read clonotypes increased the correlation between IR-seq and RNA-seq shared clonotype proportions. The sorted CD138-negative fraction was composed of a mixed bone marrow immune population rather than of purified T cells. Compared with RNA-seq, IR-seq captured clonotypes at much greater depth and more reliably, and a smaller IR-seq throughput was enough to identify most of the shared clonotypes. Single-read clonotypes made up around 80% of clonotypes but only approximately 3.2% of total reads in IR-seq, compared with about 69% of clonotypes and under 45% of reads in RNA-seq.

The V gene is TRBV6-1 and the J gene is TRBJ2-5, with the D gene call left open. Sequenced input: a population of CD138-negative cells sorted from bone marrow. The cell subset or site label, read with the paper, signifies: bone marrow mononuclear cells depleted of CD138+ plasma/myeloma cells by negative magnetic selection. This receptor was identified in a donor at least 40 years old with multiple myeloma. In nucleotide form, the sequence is TGTGTCCTAACGGCGAATAGCCAAGAGACCCAGTACTTC. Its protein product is CVLTANSQETQYF.